The 21 T cell receptor beta chains in this list originate from one sample, sequenced in a study of blood T cell repertoires in COVID-19. This table comes from immunoSEQ multiplex PCR, and its TCRdb copy is limited to in-frame clones, with some not included. This table holds 470,000 or so clones, about 89% found once. Sequencing was done on a sample of peripheral blood. These receptors all come from a woman under 40 with acute or convalescent COVID-19.

This clone occurred a few times. V is TRBV9 and J is TRBJ2-3, with D perhaps matching TRBD1 (5 bases). The V and J ends lost 3 bases and 5 bases respectively, with 19 bases between them. The germline gives CDR1 SGDLS, CDR2 YYNGEE. The length of the CDR3 is 16 residues. DNA of the CDR3: TGTGCCAGCAGCGCAGACATAGGGCAGGGCGTAGATACGCAGTATTTT. Its protein product is CASSADIGQGVDTQYF.

The V and J genes are TRBV4-1 and TRBJ2-5; 11 bases align to TRBD2. The CDR3 loop spans 16 amino acids. The V segment lost 2 bases and the J segment 5 bases; nucleotides outside the gene matches: 7. Germline V CDR1 and CDR2: MGHRA, YSYEKL. This CDR3 is CASSQLIAGGRETQYF. In DNA, the CDR3 is TGCGCCAGCAGCCAATTAATAGCGGGGGGGCGTGAGACCCAGTACTTC.

V and J are TRBV19 and TRBJ2-3, with D perhaps TRBD1 (5 bases). V shed 6 bases and J shed 4 bases, with 17 bases lying between them. Germline CDR1 reads LNHDA; CDR2 reads SQIVND (reference sequence). The CDR3 runs 15 residues. CDR3 sequence reads: CASSPSGITADTQYF. Here the CDR3 DNA reads TGTGCCAGTAGCCCTTCAGGGATTACGGCAGATACGCAGTATTTT.

The chain carries TRBV19 and TRBJ2-7; 8 bases agree with TRBD1. The CDR3 consists of 14 residues. Losses at the gene ends were 6 bases for V and 1 base for J; bases not matched to a gene: 5. Germline V gene sequence: CDR1 LNHDA, CDR2 SQIVND (reference sequence). This CDR3 reads CASRDRGSSYEQYF. CDR3 coding DNA: TGTGCCAGTAGAGACAGGGGATCTTCCTACGAGCAGTACTTC.

The gene calls are TRBV6-2 or TRBV6-3 and TRBJ1-5, with D maybe TRBD1 (5 bases). Germline loops: CDR1 MNHEY, CDR2 SVGEGT. The CDR3 sequence is 17 residues long. The germline V and J ends were trimmed by 5 bases and 3 bases, with 20 bases remaining between them. The CDR3 is CASSPVPGGKANQPQHF. CDR3 bases: TGTGCCAGCAGTCCCGTCCCGGGGGGGAAGGCCAATCAGCCCCAGCATTTT.

The V gene is TRBV3-1 (or the pseudogene TRBV3-2), the J gene TRBJ1-1; possibly TRBD1 for D (5 bases). Trimming left V 6 bases short and J 1 base short, with 12 bases between. Germline values: CDR1 LGHDT, CDR2 YNNKEL (reference sequence). The CDR3 is made up of 14 amino acids. CDR3 DNA sequence: TGTGCCAGCAGATACACCGACAGGAACACTGAAGCTTTCTTT. It translates to CASRYTDRNTEAFF.

This chain uses TRBV2 with TRBJ1-3, with D unresolved. Trimming shortened V by 3 bases and J by 4 bases, and 10 bases separated the two germline ends. The CDR3 is made up of 14 amino acids. Germline V gene sequence: CDR1 SNHLY, CDR2 FYNNEI. CDR3 amino acids: CASSDAYRGNTIYF. DNA for the CDR3: TGTGCCAGCAGTGACGCATATCGGGGAAACACCATATATTTT.

The chain is built from TRBV6-1 and TRBJ1-2; D unclear. Germline loops: CDR1 MNHNS, CDR2 SASEGT. V dropped 3 bases and J dropped 8 bases, with 13 bases sitting between them. The CDR3 has 13 residues. The CDR3 spells CASSDRASGGYTF. For the CDR3, the DNA is TGTGCCAGCAGTGATAGGGCATCGGGAGGCTACACCTTC.

This clone is a singleton in its sample. The CDR3 sequence is CASSEDRTGSNQPQHF. As DNA, the CDR3 is TGTGCCAGCAGTGAAGACCGGACAGGGAGCAATCAGCCCCAGCATTTT. The chain joins TRBV2 to TRBJ1-5; the match to TRBD1 covers 8 bases. Germline lookup yields CDR1 SNHLY and CDR2 FYNNEI. J gave up 1 base and V 1 base, and 3 bases lay outside the gene matches. This CDR3 contains 16 residues.

The genes are TRBV13 and TRBJ1-1; the D gene is possibly TRBD1 (6 bases). Trimming stripped 5 bases from V and 0 bases from J, with 10 bases between. The CDR3 is made up of 14 amino acids. CDR1 PRHDT and CDR2 FYEKMQ come from the germline V gene (reference sequence). Here the CDR3 reads CASSHGQLNTEAFF. CDR3 bases: TGTGCCAGCAGCCACGGACAGCTGAACACTGAAGCTTTCTTT.

This clone was found a few times. The V gene is TRBV5-1, the J gene TRBJ1-1; tentative D call: TRBD1 (5 bases). V lost 1 base and J lost 0, with 7 bases in between. Germline assignment: CDR1 SGHRS and CDR2 YFSETQ. CDR3 length: 14 amino acids. In nucleotides, the CDR3 is TGCGCCAGCAGCTTGAGACAGATGAACACTGAAGCTTTCTTT. This encodes CASSLRQMNTEAFF.

The V and J genes are TRBV14 and TRBJ2-3, with unresolved D. The CDR3 totals 11 residues. The V end was cut by 5 bases, the J end by 5 bases, with 5 bases between. Germline lookup yields CDR1 SGHDN and CDR2 FVKESK. The CDR3: CASSGQDTQYF. CDR3 DNA: TGTGCCAGCAGCGGGCAAGATACGCAGTATTTT.

This rearrangement joins TRBV5-4 to TRBJ2-1; 8 bases agree with TRBD2. There are 15 residues in the CDR3. V gave up 4 bases and J gave up 12 bases; unmatched junction bases: 15. CDR1 SGHNT and CDR2 YYREEE come from the germline V gene (reference sequence). The CDR3 DNA follows: TGTGCCAGCAGCGTCTGGACTAGCCGGAAACAGGGGCAGTTCTTC. Translated: CASSVWTSRKQGQFF.

V is TRBV5-8 and J is TRBJ2-5; D is unresolved. Germline V gene lookup returns CDR1 SGHTS and CDR2 YDEGEE. This CDR3 region has 12 residues. With 7 bases removed from V and 7 bases from J, the gap between germline ends came to 14 bases. The CDR3, as DNA: TGTGCCAGCGAGTTCGTTAGAGGGACCCAGTACTTC. It yields the protein CASEFVRGTQYF.

V is TRBV5-1 and J is TRBJ2-7; 9 bases fit TRBD1. V was pared by 4 bases and J by 6 bases, with 11 bases of the junction left unmatched. The CDR3 runs 15 residues. CDR1 and CDR2 (germline): SGHRS, YFSETQ. The CDR3 spells CASSHSGTGFREQYF. The DNA for the CDR3 is TGCGCCAGCAGCCACTCCGGGACAGGGTTTCGCGAGCAGTACTTC. The full variable domain, in which reference TRBV5-1 and TRBJ2-7 provide the parts outside the CDR3, is KAGVTQTPRYLIKTRGQQVTLSCSPISGHRSVSWYQQTPGQGLQFLFEYFSETQRNKGNFPGRFSGRQFSNSRSEMNVSTLELGDSALYLCASSHSGTGFREQYFGPGTRLTVT.

This chain links TRBV9 with TRBJ1-4; 9 nucleotides match TRBD1. Trimming at V came to 4 bases and at J to 8 bases, leaving 9 bases not matched to a gene. In germline, CDR1 is SGDLS, CDR2 YYNGEE. The CDR3 extends over 15 amino acids. The CDR3 coding sequence is TGTGCCAGCAGCTCCACAGGGGGCAGGCTGGAAAAACTGTTTTTT. Amino acid sequence: CASSSTGGRLEKLFF.

This clone was detected only once. This chain connects TRBV4-1 to TRBJ2-5, with D perhaps matching TRBD1 (6 bases). The CDR3 spans 15 residues. V was clipped by 3 bases and J by 2 bases, with 13 bases between them. Germline V lookup: CDR1 MGHRA, CDR2 YSYEKL. The DNA of the CDR3 is TGCGCCAGCAGCCAGAACCGGGACACGCAAGAGACCCAGTACTTC. As protein: CASSQNRDTQETQYF.

The J gene is TRBJ2-7, the V gene TRBV4-1, with 10 bases fitting TRBD2. CDR1 MGHRA and CDR2 YSYEKL come from the germline V gene. The junction had 3 bases not matched to a gene; V was cut back by 2 bases and J by 2 bases. CDR3 size: 15 residues. This CDR3 is CASSQFSGGTYEQYF. The CDR3 DNA reads as TGCGCCAGCAGCCAATTTAGCGGGGGGACCTACGAGCAGTACTTC.

V usage is TRBV27 and J usage is TRBJ2-1; 9 nucleotides align to TRBD1. The CDR3 has 15 amino acids. J lost 4 bases, V lost 6 bases, and 7 bases had no gene match. Germline assignment: CDR1 MNHEY and CDR2 SMNVEV (reference sequence). The CDR3: CASRTGGAPYNEQFF. The CDR3 DNA follows: TGTGCCAGCAGAACAGGGGGCGCACCTTACAATGAGCAGTTCTTC.

The chain joins TRBV11-2 to TRBJ1-2; 7 bases are a match to TRBD1. V gave up 2 bases and J gave up 1 base; unmatched junction bases: 10. Germline V gives CDR1 SGHAT, CDR2 FQNNGV. There are 17 residues in the CDR3. The CDR3 is CASSLSRDSGINYGYTF. Here the CDR3 DNA reads TGTGCCAGCAGCTTATCGCGGGACAGTGGTATTAACTATGGCTACACCTTC.

The chain couples TRBV3-1 (or the pseudogene TRBV3-2) to TRBJ1-6; 8 nucleotides line up with TRBD1. V trimming: 1 base; J trimming: 0 bases; junction bases outside the gene matches: 14. CDR1 is LGHDT, CDR2 YNNKEL, per germline (reference sequence). This CDR3 is 21 amino acids long. The chain's CDR3 is CASSQGGPRRQGSSYNSPLHF. CDR3 DNA: TGTGCCAGCAGCCAAGGCGGCCCCCGGAGACAGGGGAGCTCCTATAATTCACCCCTCCACTTT.